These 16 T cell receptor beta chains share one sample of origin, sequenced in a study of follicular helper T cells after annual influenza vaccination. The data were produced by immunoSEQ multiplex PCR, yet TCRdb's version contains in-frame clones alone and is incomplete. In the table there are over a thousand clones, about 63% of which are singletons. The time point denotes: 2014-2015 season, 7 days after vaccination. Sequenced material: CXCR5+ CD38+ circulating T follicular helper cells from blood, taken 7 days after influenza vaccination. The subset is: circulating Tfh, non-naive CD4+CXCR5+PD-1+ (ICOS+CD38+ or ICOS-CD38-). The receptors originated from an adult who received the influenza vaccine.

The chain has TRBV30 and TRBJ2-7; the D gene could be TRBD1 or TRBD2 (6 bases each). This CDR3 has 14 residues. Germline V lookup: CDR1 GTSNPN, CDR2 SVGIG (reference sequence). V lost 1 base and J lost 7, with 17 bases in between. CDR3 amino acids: CAWSAGNRAGEQYF. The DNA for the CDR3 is TGTGCCTGGAGTGCCGGGAACAGGGCGGGGGAGCAGTACTTC.

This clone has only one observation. CDR3: CASSSKAQGQSTQYF. The CDR3 DNA reads TGTGCCAGCAGCTCCAAAGCACAGGGGCAAAGTACCCAGTACTTC. This chain links TRBV5-4 with TRBJ2-5, with 7 nucleotides matching TRBD1. Germline V gives CDR1 SGHNT, CDR2 YYREEE (reference sequence). This CDR3 has 15 residues. The junction had 13 bases not matched to a gene; V was cut back by 3 bases and J by 8 bases.

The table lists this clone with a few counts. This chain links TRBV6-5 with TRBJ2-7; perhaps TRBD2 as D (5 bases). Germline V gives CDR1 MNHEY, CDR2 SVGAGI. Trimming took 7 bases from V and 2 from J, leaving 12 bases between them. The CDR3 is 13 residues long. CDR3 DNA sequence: TGTGCCAGCACCGATCACGGGACCTACGAGCAGTACTTC. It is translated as CASTDHGTYEQYF.

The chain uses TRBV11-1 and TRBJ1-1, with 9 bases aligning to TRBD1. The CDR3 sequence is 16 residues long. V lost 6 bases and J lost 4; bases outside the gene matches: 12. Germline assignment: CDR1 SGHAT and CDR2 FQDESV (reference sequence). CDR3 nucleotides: TGTGCCAGCAGGCACCGGGACAGGGTTTTGGGCACTGAAGCTTTCTTT. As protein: CASRHRDRVLGTEAFF.

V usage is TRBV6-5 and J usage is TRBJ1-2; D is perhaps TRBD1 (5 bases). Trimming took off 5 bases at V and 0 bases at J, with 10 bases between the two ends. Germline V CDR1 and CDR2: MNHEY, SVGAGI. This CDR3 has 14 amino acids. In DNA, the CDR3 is TGTGCCAGCAGTGGTGAGGGGCCTAACTATGGCTACACCTTC. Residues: CASSGEGPNYGYTF.

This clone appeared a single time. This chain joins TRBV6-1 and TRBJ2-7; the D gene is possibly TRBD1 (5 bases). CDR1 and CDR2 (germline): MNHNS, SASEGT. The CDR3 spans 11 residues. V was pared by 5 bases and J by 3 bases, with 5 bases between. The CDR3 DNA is TGTGCCAGCAGTACAGGCTACGAGCAGTACTTC. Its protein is CASSTGYEQYF.

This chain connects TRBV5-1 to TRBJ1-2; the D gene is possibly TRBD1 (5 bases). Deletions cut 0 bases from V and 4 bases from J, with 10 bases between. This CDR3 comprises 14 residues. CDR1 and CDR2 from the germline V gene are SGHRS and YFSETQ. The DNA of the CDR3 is TGCGCCAGCAGCTTGGGATCAGGGACCTATGGCTACACCTTC. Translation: CASSLGSGTYGYTF.

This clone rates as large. DNA for the CDR3: TGTGCCAGCAGCTTGGGGTTGCGGGACAGCCTCTCCTATGGCTACACCTTC. Amino acids: CASSLGLRDSLSYGYTF. V and J are TRBV5-4 and TRBJ1-2; TRBD1 matches at 7 bases. The CDR3 is 17 residues long. The trim removed 0 bases at V and 4 bases at J, leaving 12 bases unmatched. CDR1 is SGHNT and CDR2 is YYREEE in the germline V gene (reference sequence). Full variable domain (rest looked up from reference TRBV5-4 and TRBJ1-2): ETGVTQSPTHLIKTRGQQVTLRCSSQSGHNTVSWYQQALGQGPQFIFQYYREEENGRGNFPPRFSGLQFPNYSSELNVNALELDDSALYLCASSLGLRDSLSYGYTFGSGTRLTVV.

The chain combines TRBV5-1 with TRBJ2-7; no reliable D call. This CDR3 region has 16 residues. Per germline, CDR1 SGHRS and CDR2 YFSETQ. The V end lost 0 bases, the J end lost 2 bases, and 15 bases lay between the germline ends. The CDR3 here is CASSLEIARPTYEQYF. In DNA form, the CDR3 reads TGCGCCAGCAGCTTGGAGATTGCCAGGCCTACCTACGAGCAGTACTTC. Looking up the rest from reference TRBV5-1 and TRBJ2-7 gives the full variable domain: KAGVTQTPRYLIKTRGQQVTLSCSPISGHRSVSWYQQTPGQGLQFLFEYFSETQRNKGNFPGRFSGRQFSNSRSEMNVSTLELGDSALYLCASSLEIARPTYEQYFGPGTRLTVT.

The CDR3 loop reads CASSPTPPTGDETQYF. The CDR3 DNA sequence: TGTGCCAGCTCACCAACCCCCCCGACAGGGGACGAGACCCAGTACTTC. The chain couples TRBV18 to TRBJ2-5; 8 bases map to TRBD1. Germline V gene data show CDR1 as KGHSH and CDR2 as LQKENI. This CDR3 has 16 residues. Trimming at V came to 2 bases and at J to 5 bases, leaving 10 bases not matched to a gene.

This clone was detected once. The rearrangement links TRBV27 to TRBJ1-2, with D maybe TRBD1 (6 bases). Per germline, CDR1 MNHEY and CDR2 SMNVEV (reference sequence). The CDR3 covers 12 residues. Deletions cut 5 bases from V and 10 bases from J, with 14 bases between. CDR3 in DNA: TGTGCCAGCAGTCCCGGGACATCCTACTACACCTTC. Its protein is CASSPGTSYYTF.

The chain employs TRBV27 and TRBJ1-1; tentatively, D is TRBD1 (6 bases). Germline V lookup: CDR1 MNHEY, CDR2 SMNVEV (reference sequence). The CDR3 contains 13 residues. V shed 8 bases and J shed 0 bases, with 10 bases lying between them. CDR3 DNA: TGTGCCAGCCAGGGGTACATGAACACTGAAGCTTTCTTT. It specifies CASQGYMNTEAFF.

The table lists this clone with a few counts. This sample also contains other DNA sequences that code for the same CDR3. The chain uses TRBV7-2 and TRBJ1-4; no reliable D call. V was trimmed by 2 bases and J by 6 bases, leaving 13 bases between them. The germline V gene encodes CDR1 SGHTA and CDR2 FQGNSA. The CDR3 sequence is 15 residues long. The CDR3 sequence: CASSLSGRWDEKLFF. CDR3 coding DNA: TGTGCCAGCAGCTTAAGTGGCAGGTGGGATGAAAAACTGTTTTTT.

CDR3 loop: CASSLGGYRTEAFF. Here the CDR3 DNA reads TGTGCCAGCAGCTTAGGAGGATATCGGACTGAAGCTTTCTTT. The chain carries TRBV7-2 and TRBJ1-1; D ambiguous. Germline CDR1 and CDR2: SGHTA and FQGNSA. Between the trimmed V and J ends, which lost 1 base and 5 bases, there was a span of 11 bases. The CDR3 extends over 14 amino acids.

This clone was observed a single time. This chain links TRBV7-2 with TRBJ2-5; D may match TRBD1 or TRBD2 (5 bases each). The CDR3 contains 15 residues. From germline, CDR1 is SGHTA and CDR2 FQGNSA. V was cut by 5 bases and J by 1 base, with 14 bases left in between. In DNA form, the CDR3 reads TGTGCCAGCAGCCAAAACGGGGCTGGCCAAGAGACCCAGTACTTC. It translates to CASSQNGAGQETQYF.

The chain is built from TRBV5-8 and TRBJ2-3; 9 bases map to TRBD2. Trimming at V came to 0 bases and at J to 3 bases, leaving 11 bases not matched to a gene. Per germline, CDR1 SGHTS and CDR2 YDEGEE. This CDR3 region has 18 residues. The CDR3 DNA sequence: TGTGCCAGCAGCTTGGGGCCTAGCGGGACGGGTTTAACAGATACGCAGTATTTT. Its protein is CASSLGPSGTGLTDTQYF.